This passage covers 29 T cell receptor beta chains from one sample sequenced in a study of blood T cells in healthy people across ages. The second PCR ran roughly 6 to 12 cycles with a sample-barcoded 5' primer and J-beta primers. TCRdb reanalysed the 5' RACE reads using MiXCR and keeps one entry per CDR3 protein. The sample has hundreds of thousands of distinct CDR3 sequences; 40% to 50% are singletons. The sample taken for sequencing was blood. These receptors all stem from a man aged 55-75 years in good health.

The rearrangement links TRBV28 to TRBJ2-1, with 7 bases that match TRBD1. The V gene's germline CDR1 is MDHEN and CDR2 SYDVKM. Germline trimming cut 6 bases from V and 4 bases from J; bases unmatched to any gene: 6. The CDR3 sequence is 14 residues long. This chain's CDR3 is CASRRTGQYNEQFF. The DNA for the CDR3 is TGTGCCAGCAGGCGGACAGGTCAATACAATGAGCAGTTCTTC. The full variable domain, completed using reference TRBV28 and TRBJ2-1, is DVKVTQSSRYLVKRTGEKVFLECVQDMDHENMFWYRQDPGLGLRLIYFSYDVKMKEKGDIPEGYSVSREKKERFSLILESASTNQTSMYLCASRRTGQYNEQFFGPGTRLTVL.

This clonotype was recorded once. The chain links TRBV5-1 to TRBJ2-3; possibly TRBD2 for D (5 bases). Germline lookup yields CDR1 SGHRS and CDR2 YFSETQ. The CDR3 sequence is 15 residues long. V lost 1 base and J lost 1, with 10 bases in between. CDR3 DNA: TGCGCCAGCAGCTTGACGGAGAGGGGCACAGATACGCAGTATTTT. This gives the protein CASSLTERGTDTQYF.

The CDR3 DNA reads as TGTGCCAGCAGTCGAAAGGGCGGGACCGGGGAGCTGTTTTTT. Its translation: CASSRKGGTGELFF. The chain joins TRBV6-2 or TRBV6-3 to TRBJ2-2, with D possibly TRBD2 on 5 matching bases. Germline V gives CDR1 MNHEY, CDR2 SVGEGT. This CDR3 comprises 14 residues. V dropped 5 bases and J dropped 5 bases, with 12 bases sitting between them.

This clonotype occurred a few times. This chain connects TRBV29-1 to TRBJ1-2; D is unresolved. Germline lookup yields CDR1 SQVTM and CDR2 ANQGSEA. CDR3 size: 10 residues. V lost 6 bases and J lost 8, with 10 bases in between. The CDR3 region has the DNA TGCAGCGTCCCCGGAGCCGGCTACACCTTC. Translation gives CSVPGAGYTF.

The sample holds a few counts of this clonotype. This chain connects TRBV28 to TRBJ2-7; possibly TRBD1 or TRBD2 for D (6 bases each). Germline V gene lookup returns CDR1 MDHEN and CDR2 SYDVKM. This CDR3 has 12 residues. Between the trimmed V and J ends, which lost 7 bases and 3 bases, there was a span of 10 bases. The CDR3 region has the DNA TGTGCCAGCAAGGAGGGGGACTACGAGCAGTACTTC. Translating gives CASKEGDYEQYF.

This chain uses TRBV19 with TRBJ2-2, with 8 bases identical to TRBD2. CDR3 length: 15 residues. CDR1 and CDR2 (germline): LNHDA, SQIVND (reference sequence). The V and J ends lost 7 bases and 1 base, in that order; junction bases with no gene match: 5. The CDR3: CASNKLAGNTGELFF. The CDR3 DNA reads TGTGCCAGTAATAAGCTAGCGGGGAACACCGGGGAGCTGTTTTTT.

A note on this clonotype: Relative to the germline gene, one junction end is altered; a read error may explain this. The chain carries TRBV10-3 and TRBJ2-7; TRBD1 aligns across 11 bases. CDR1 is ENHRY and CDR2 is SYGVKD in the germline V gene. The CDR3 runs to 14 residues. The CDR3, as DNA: TGTGCCATCGGATCGGGACAGGGGGAGTACGGGCAGTACTTC. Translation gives CAIGSGQGEYGQYF.

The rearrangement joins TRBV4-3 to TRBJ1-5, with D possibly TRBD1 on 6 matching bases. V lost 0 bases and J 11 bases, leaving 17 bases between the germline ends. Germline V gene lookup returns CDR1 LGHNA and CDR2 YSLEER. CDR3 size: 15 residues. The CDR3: CASSQDKGGLRTQHF. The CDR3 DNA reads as TGCGCCAGCAGCCAAGATAAAGGGGGTCTCAGAACCCAGCATTTT.

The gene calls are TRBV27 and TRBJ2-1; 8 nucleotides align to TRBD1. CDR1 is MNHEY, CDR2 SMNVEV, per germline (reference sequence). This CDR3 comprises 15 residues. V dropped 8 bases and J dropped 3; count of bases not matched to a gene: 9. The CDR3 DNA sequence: TGTGCCAGCTTTCCCCGGGACAGGTACTACAATGAGCAGTTCTTC. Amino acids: CASFPRDRYYNEQFF.

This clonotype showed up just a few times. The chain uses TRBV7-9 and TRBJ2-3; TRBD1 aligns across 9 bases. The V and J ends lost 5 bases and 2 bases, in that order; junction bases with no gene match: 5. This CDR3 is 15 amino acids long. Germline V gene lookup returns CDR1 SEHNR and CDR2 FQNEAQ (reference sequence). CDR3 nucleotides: TGTGCCAGCAGCGCCGGGGACAGGGACACAGATACGCAGTATTTT. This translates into CASSAGDRDTDTQYF. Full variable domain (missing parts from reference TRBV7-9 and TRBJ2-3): DTGVSQNPRHKITKRGQNVTFRCDPISEHNRLYWYRQTLGQGPEFLTYFQNEAQLEKSRLLSDRFSAERPKGSFSTLEIQRTEQGDSAMYLCASSAGDRDTDTQYFGPGTRLTVL.

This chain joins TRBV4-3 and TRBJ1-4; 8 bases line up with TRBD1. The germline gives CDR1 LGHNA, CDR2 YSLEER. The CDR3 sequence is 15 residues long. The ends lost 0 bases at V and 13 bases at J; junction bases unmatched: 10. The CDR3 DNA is TGCGCCAGCAGCCAAGACGGACAGGGAAGGCGACGACTGTTTTTT. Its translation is CASSQDGQGRRRLFF.

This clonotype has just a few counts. The CDR3 region is CAISTGYQSPLHF. In DNA, the CDR3 is TGTGCCATCTCAACAGGGTATCAGTCACCCCTCCACTTT. The V call is TRBV6-1, the J call TRBJ1-6; the D gene is possibly TRBD1 (6 bases). The V end lost 10 bases, the J end lost 10 bases, and 17 bases lay between the germline ends. CDR1 MNHNS and CDR2 SASEGT come from the germline V gene. CDR3 length: 13 residues.

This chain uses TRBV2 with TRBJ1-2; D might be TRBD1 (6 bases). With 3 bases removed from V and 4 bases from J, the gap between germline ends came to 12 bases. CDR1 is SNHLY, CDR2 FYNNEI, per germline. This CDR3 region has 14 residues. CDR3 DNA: TGTGCCAGCAGTGAGTCACAGGGCCCCTATGGCTACACCTTC. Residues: CASSESQGPYGYTF.

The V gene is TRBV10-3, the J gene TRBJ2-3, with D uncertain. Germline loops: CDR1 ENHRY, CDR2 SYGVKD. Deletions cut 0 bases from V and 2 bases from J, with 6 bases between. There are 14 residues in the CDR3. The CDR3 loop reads CAISESLDTDTQYF. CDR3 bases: TGTGCCATCAGTGAGTCGCTCGACACAGATACGCAGTATTTT.

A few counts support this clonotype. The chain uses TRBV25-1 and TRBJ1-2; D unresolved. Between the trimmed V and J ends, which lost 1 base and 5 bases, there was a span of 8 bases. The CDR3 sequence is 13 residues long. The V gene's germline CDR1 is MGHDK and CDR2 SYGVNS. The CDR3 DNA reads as TGTGCCAGCAGTGAATCTGGGGATTATGGCTACACCTTC. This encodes CASSESGDYGYTF.

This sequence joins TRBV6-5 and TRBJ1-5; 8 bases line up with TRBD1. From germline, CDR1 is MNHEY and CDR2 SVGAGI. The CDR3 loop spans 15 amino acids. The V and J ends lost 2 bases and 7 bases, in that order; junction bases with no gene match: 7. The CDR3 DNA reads TGTGCCAGCAGTTACGGGCAGGGGACAGGACAGCCCCAGCATTTT. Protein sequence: CASSYGQGTGQPQHF.

Here the CDR3 DNA reads TGTGCCAGCAGGGCAGGGGGCGGGGGCACTGAAGCTTTCTTT. Protein: CASRAGGGGTEAFF. This chain joins TRBV12-3 or TRBV12-4 and TRBJ1-1; TRBD1 agrees at 8 bases. V was pared by 6 bases and J by 4 bases, with 7 bases of the junction left unmatched. There are 14 residues in the CDR3.

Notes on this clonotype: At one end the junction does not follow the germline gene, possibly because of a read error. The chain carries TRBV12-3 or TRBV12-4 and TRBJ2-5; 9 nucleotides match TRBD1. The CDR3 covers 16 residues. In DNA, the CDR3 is TGTGCCGGCAGGCCTCAGCCGGGACAGGGAAAAGAGACCCAGTACTTC. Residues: CAGRPQPGQGKETQYF.

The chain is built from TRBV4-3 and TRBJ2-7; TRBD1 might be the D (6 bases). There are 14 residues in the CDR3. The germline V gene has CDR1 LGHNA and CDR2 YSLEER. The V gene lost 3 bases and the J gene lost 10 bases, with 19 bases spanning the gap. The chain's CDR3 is CASSHSAGVEAQYF. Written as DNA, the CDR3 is TGCGCCAGCAGCCACAGTGCAGGGGTGGAGGCCCAGTACTTC.

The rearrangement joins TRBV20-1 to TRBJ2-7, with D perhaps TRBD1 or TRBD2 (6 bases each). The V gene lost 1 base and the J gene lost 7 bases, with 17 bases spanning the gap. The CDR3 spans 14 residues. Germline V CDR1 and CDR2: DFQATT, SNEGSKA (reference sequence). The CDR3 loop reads CSARAGAGYNEQYF. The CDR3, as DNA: TGCAGTGCTAGAGCGGGGGCGGGCTACAATGAGCAGTACTTC.

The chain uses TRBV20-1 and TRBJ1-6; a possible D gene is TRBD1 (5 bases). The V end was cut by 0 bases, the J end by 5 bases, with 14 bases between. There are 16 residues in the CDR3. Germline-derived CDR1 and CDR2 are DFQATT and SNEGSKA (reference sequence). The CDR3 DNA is TGCAGTGCTAGAGATGGGAGGGGAGGCAATAATTCACCCCTCCACTTT. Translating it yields CSARDGRGGNNSPLHF.

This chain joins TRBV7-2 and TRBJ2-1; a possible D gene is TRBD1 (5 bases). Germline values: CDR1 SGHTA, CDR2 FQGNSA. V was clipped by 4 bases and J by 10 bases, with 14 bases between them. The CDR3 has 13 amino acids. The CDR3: CASSSQMTEEQFF. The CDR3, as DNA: TGTGCCAGCAGCTCACAGATGACAGAGGAGCAGTTCTTC.

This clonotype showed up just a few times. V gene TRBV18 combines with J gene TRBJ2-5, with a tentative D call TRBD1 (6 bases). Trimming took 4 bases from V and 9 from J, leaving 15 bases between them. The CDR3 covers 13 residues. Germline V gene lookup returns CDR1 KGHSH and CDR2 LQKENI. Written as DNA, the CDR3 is TGTGCCAGCTCACGGGGACACCGAGCGGCCCAGTACTTC. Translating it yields CASSRGHRAAQYF. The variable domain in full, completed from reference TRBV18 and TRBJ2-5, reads NAGVMQNPRHLVRRRGQEARLRCSPMKGHSHVYWYRQLPEEGLKFMVYLQKENIIDESGMPKERFSAEFPKEGPSILRIQQVVRGDSAAYFCASSRGHRAAQYFGPGTRLLVL.

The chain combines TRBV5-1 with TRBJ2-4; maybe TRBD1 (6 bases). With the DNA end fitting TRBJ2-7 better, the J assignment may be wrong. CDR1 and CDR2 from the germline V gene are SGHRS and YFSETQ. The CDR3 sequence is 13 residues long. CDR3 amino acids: CASMGRGPHEQYF. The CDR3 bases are TGCGCCAGCATGGGCAGGGGACCCCACGAGCAGTACTTC.

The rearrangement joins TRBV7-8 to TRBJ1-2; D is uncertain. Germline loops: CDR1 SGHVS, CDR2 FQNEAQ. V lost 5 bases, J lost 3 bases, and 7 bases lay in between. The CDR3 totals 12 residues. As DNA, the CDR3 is TGTGCCAGCAGCGGCGAGGACTATGGCTACACCTTC. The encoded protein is CASSGEDYGYTF.

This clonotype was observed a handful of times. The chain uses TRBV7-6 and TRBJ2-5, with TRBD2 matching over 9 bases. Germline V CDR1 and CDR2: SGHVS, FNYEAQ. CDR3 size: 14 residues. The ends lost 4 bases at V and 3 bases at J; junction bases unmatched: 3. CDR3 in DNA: TGTGCCAGCAGCTCCGGGACTAGCAAAGAGACCCAGTACTTC. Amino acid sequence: CASSSGTSKETQYF.

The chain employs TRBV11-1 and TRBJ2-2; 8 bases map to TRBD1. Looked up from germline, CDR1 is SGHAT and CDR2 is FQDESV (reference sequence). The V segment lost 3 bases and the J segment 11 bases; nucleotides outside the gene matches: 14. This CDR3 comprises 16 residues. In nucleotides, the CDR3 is TGTGCCAGCAGCTTTCAACAACAACAGGGGGGTAGAGAGCTGTTTTTT. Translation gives CASSFQQQQGGRELFF.

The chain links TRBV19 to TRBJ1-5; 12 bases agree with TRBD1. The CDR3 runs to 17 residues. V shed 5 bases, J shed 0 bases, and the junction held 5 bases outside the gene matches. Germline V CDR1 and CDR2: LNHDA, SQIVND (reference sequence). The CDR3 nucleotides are TGTGCCAGTAGTTTTGGGACAGGGGGCCCTAGCAATCAGCCCCAGCATTTT. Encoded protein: CASSFGTGGPSNQPQHF.

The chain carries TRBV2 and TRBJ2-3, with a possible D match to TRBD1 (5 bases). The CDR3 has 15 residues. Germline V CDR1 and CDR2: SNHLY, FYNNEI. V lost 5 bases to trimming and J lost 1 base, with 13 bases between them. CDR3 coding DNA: TGTGCCAGCAGTAAAAGATACAGGCGCACAGATACGCAGTATTTT. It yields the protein CASSKRYRRTDTQYF.